These 26 T cell receptor beta chains share one sample of origin, sequenced in a study of T-cell reconstitution after alpha-beta-depleted transplantation in children. A library of TCRbeta sequences, prepared with unique molecular identifiers, was generated. Via MiXCR, TCRdb re-called the PCR reads, giving one row per CDR3 protein. Of fewer than 400,000 distinct CDR3 sequences listed, about a quarter are singletons. The material was PBMCs, mostly from graft donor cells, obtained 180 days after TCRalphabeta/CD19-depleted stem cell transplant. All receptors derive from a male patient between 5 and 17 years old who had a stem cell transplant for acute lymphoblastic leukemia, so the T cells may come from the graft donor.

CDR3 residues: CSATGLNSNQPQHF. In DNA form, the CDR3 reads TGCAGTGCCACGGGACTTAATAGCAATCAGCCCCAGCATTTT. The V call is TRBV20-1, the J call TRBJ1-5; D possibly corresponds to TRBD1 (5 bases). Trimming cost V 6 bases and J 0 bases, with 12 bases left between them. This CDR3 is 14 amino acids long. The germline V gene has CDR1 DFQATT and CDR2 SNEGSKA (reference sequence).

V gene TRBV4-1 combines with J gene TRBJ2-3, with 9 nucleotides matching TRBD2. V was pared by 8 bases and J by 5 bases, with 8 bases of the junction left unmatched. CDR1 MGHRA and CDR2 YSYEKL come from the germline V gene. CDR3 size: 14 residues. For the CDR3, the DNA is TGCGCCAGCGCGGGGGGGCTCTGGGTAGATACGCAGTATTTT. Translating it yields CASAGGLWVDTQYF.

This rearrangement joins TRBV18 to TRBJ1-1, with TRBD1 as a possible D gene (6 bases). Germline V lookup: CDR1 KGHSH, CDR2 LQKENI. The V end was cut by 4 bases, the J end by 2 bases, with 17 bases between. The CDR3 extends over 16 amino acids. The DNA for the CDR3 is TGTGCCAGCTCACTTAACGACAGGCCCGAAAACACTGAAGCTTTCTTT. Protein: CASSLNDRPENTEAFF.

V usage is TRBV5-1 and J usage is TRBJ1-1, with 9 bases lining up with TRBD1. V trimming: 0 bases; J trimming: 5 bases; junction bases outside the gene matches: 5. This CDR3 spans 15 amino acids. The V gene's germline CDR1 is SGHRS and CDR2 YFSETQ. The chain's CDR3 is CASSLDRGRVTEAFF. The CDR3 nucleotides are TGCGCCAGCAGCTTGGACAGGGGGCGGGTTACTGAAGCTTTCTTT. Variable domain in full (rest from reference TRBV5-1 and TRBJ1-1): KAGVTQTPRYLIKTRGQQVTLSCSPISGHRSVSWYQQTPGQGLQFLFEYFSETQRNKGNFPGRFSGRQFSNSRSEMNVSTLELGDSALYLCASSLDRGRVTEAFFGQGTRLTVV.

This clonotype was observed a handful of times. This rearrangement joins TRBV5-1 to TRBJ2-7; tentative D call: TRBD2 (6 bases). The CDR3 has 16 amino acids. Trimming removed 0 bases from V and 1 base from J, with 14 bases in between. Per germline, CDR1 SGHRS and CDR2 YFSETQ. CDR3 nucleotides: TGCGCCAGCAGCTTGGCCGGGGGTGTCCTATCCTACGAGCAGTACTTC. This codes for CASSLAGGVLSYEQYF.

The gene calls are TRBV6-5 and TRBJ1-5; TRBD1 is a possible D gene (5 bases). In germline, CDR1 is MNHEY, CDR2 SVGAGI. V lost 2 bases, J lost 5 bases, and 16 bases lay in between. CDR3 length equals 16 residues. The CDR3 here is CASSYSRVLDDQPQHF. DNA for the CDR3: TGTGCCAGCAGTTACAGCAGGGTCCTGGACGATCAGCCCCAGCATTTT.

The chain has TRBV12-3 or TRBV12-4 and TRBJ2-1, with D perhaps matching TRBD1 (5 bases). There are 14 residues in the CDR3. V lost 7 bases, J lost 0 bases, and 10 bases lay in between. CDR3 DNA sequence: TGTGCCAGCACCCGAGACAGCTCCTACAATGAGCAGTTCTTC. This translates into CASTRDSSYNEQFF.

The chain couples TRBV7-8 to TRBJ2-7; 12 bases fit TRBD2. Germline V gene sequence: CDR1 SGHVS, CDR2 FQNEAQ. The CDR3 length is 19 residues. V was pared by 2 bases and J by 3 bases, with 14 bases of the junction left unmatched. CDR3 DNA: TGTGCCAGCAGCTTACTAGAGAGACTAGCGGGAGAGGTTAACTACGAGCAGTACTTC. This gives the protein CASSLLERLAGEVNYEQYF.

The chain couples TRBV10-2 to TRBJ2-7; 7 bases align to TRBD1. The trim removed 6 bases at V and 6 bases at J, leaving 5 bases unmatched. From germline, CDR1 is WSHSY and CDR2 SAAADI. This CDR3 region has 12 residues. The CDR3 is CASSRTGAEQYF. The CDR3 DNA reads TGCGCCAGCAGCCGTACAGGGGCCGAGCAGTACTTC.

This clonotype has a handful of counts. A read error may produce the germline difference seen at one junction end. The rearrangement uses TRBV10-3 and TRBJ2-7; D uncertain. Germline lookup yields CDR1 ENHRY and CDR2 SYGVKD. The length of the CDR3 is 15 residues. The CDR3 DNA follows: TGTGCCATCAGTCAAGTACCCATCCTCTCCCACGAGCAGTACTTC. Amino acids: CAISQVPILSHEQYF.

This clonotype has a handful of counts. The chain has TRBV4-1 and TRBJ2-3; no definite D call. This CDR3 contains 15 residues. CDR1 and CDR2 (germline): MGHRA, YSYEKL. V was cut by 4 bases and J by 0 bases, with 11 bases left in between. The CDR3 region is CASSPHGISTDTQYF. As DNA, the CDR3 is TGCGCCAGCAGCCCACACGGAATTAGCACAGATACGCAGTATTTT.

This clonotype has more than one count but fewer than ten. This chain uses TRBV6-1 with TRBJ1-1; D is possibly TRBD1 (5 bases). Trimming shortened V by 6 bases and J by 4 bases, and 21 bases separated the two germline ends. This CDR3 is 16 amino acids long. Germline V gene lookup returns CDR1 MNHNS and CDR2 SASEGT. The CDR3 DNA reads TGTGCCAGCAGCAAGCGGGTGGGGACTCGGGCCACTGAAGCTTTCTTT. As protein: CASSKRVGTRATEAFF.

The chain recombines TRBV20-1 with TRBJ2-2; D tentatively reads TRBD1 or TRBD2 (6 bases each). This CDR3 region has 15 residues. Germline V CDR1 and CDR2: DFQATT, SNEGSKA (reference sequence). Trimming removed 1 base at V and 4 bases at J, with 13 bases between. The CDR3 DNA is TGCAGTGCTAGAGTTAAGGGGGGCTTCACCGGGGAGCTGTTTTTT. Its protein is CSARVKGGFTGELFF.

This clonotype was picked up one time. The chain employs TRBV5-1 and TRBJ2-2; D perhaps matches TRBD1 (6 bases). The CDR3 is made up of 16 amino acids. Germline CDR1 and CDR2: SGHRS and YFSETQ. V dropped 4 bases and J dropped 3 bases, with 16 bases sitting between them. For the CDR3, the DNA is TGCGCCAGCAGCCCTACAGGGTCGGAGGACACCGGGGAGCTGTTTTTT. It is translated as CASSPTGSEDTGELFF.

This clonotype occurred a few times. The chain employs TRBV12-3 or TRBV12-4 and TRBJ2-2, with TRBD1 matching over 7 bases. The ends lost 11 bases at V and 3 bases at J; junction bases unmatched: 9. The CDR3 length is 14 residues. As DNA, the CDR3 is TGTGCCTTAAGGGGGCAGGGGCACACCGGGGAGCTGTTTTTT. Its protein product is CALRGQGHTGELFF.

The chain has TRBV28 and TRBJ2-7; 11 bases align to TRBD1. The CDR3 consists of 15 residues. V shed 5 bases and J 0 bases; nucleotides not matched to a gene: 3. Germline-derived CDR1 and CDR2 are MDHEN and SYDVKM. The CDR3 DNA sequence: TGTGCCAGCAGTCCCGGGACAGGGGGCTCCTACGAGCAGTACTTC. It encodes CASSPGTGGSYEQYF.

This clonotype was counted a few times. The chain combines TRBV9 with TRBJ2-3; 7 bases are a match to TRBD1. V lost 0 bases, J lost 1 base, and 2 bases stayed unmatched. Germline V CDR1 and CDR2: SGDLS, YYNGEE. This CDR3 comprises 15 residues. DNA for the CDR3: TGTGCCAGCAGCGTAGTTACAGGGGGCACAGATACGCAGTATTTT. It translates to CASSVVTGGTDTQYF. Supplemented by reference TRBV9 and TRBJ2-3, the full variable domain reads DSGVTQTPKHLITATGQRVTLRCSPRSGDLSVYWYQQSLDQGLQFLIQYYNGEERAKGNILERFSAQQFPDLHSELNLSSLELGDSALYFCASSVVTGGTDTQYFGPGTRLTVL.

This clonotype was seen more than once but under ten times. The V and J genes are TRBV24-1 and TRBJ1-2, with D tentatively TRBD1 (5 bases). V lost 5 bases, J lost 6 bases, and 18 bases lay in between. The CDR3 covers 15 residues. CDR1 and CDR2 (germline): KGHDR, SFDVKD. DNA for the CDR3: TGTGCCACCAGTGGGGCCGGGACCCAAGATCATGGCTACACCTTC. Its translation is CATSGAGTQDHGYTF.

This clonotype occurred a few times. V gene TRBV20-1 combines with J gene TRBJ2-4; D tentatively reads TRBD1 or TRBD2 (7 bases each). Looked up from germline, CDR1 is DFQATT and CDR2 is SNEGSKA (reference sequence). The germline V and J ends were trimmed by 0 bases and 7 bases, with 16 bases remaining between them. This CDR3 spans 15 amino acids. CDR3 in amino acids: CSARDGRGHQNIQYF. Here the CDR3 DNA reads TGCAGTGCTAGAGATGGGAGGGGGCACCAGAACATTCAGTACTTC.

The rearrangement links TRBV11-2 to TRBJ2-1; 10 nucleotides line up with TRBD2. The germline V gene encodes CDR1 SGHAT and CDR2 FQNNGV. The length of the CDR3 is 16 residues. J was trimmed by 4 bases and V by 5 bases; bases with no gene match: 8. The CDR3 region is CASSARLAGIYNEQFF. CDR3 coding DNA: TGTGCCAGCAGCGCCCGACTAGCGGGCATATACAATGAGCAGTTCTTC.

In this sample, this clonotype turned up a few times. This chain uses TRBV10-1 with TRBJ2-5, with 9 bases fitting TRBD2. From germline, CDR1 is WNHNN and CDR2 SYGVQD (reference sequence). Trimming cost V 6 bases and J 5 bases; bases outside gene matches: 16. The CDR3 is 17 residues long. CDR3 nucleotide sequence: TGCGCCAGCAGCCGCGGCGGGCCTAGCGGGACGGGGGAGACCCAGTACTTC. This gives the protein CASSRGGPSGTGETQYF.

V and J are TRBV6-2 or TRBV6-3 and TRBJ2-7, with a tentative D call TRBD2 (5 bases). V was pared by 4 bases and J by 3 bases, with 19 bases between. The CDR3 sequence is 16 residues long. CDR1 MNHEY and CDR2 SVGEGT come from the germline V gene. This CDR3 reads CASSSTLPGSYYEQYF. The CDR3 DNA sequence: TGTGCCAGCAGTTCAACCCTCCCGGGATCCTACTACGAGCAGTACTTC.

The rearrangement links TRBV20-1 to TRBJ1-3; D is uncertain. CDR1 and CDR2 from the germline V gene are DFQATT and SNEGSKA (reference sequence). V was pared by 1 base and J by 0 bases, with 16 bases between. The CDR3 contains 17 residues. In nucleotides, the CDR3 is TGCAGTGCTAGAGTGATAAGGCCACCGAGCTCTGGAAACACCATATATTTT. Encoded protein: CSARVIRPPSSGNTIYF.

This clonotype came up a few times. The chain carries TRBV5-1 and TRBJ2-6; no definite D call. In germline, CDR1 is SGHRS, CDR2 YFSETQ. V lost 0 bases and J lost 2, with 9 bases in between. The CDR3 is 16 residues long. The CDR3 region is CASSLAPTAGANVLTF. CDR3 DNA sequence: TGCGCCAGCAGCTTGGCCCCTACAGCTGGGGCCAACGTCCTGACTTTC. Together with reference TRBV5-1 and TRBJ2-6, the CDR3 gives the full variable domain: KAGVTQTPRYLIKTRGQQVTLSCSPISGHRSVSWYQQTPGQGLQFLFEYFSETQRNKGNFPGRFSGRQFSNSRSEMNVSTLELGDSALYLCASSLAPTAGANVLTFGAGSRLTVL.

In this sample, this clonotype turned up a few times. The chain has TRBV10-3 and TRBJ2-5, with 13 bases lining up with TRBD2. The germline V gene encodes CDR1 ENHRY and CDR2 SYGVKD. The junction had 7 bases not matched to a gene; V was cut back by 4 bases and J by 2 bases. This CDR3 has 17 amino acids. This CDR3 is CAISAGGLAGVQETQYF. The CDR3 bases are TGTGCCATCAGTGCCGGTGGACTAGCGGGAGTTCAAGAGACCCAGTACTTC.

This clonotype was observed a handful of times. This chain uses TRBV20-1 with TRBJ2-7; no reliable D call. Trimming took off 5 bases at V and 3 bases at J, with 5 bases between the two ends. The CDR3 covers 10 residues. Germline loops: CDR1 DFQATT, CDR2 SNEGSKA (reference sequence). This chain's CDR3 is CSALHYEQYF. CDR3 DNA sequence: TGCAGTGCTCTTCACTACGAGCAGTACTTC.